This T cell receptor (beta chain) stems from a study of human T cells and chemical hapten exposure. Germline trimming cut 1 base from V and 4 bases from J; bases unmatched to any gene: 4. CDR1 is KGHSH, CDR2 LQKENI, per germline. This CDR3 contains 14 residues. TCRdb itself ran the RACE reads through MiXCR, one entry per CDR3 protein. The table lists about 190,000 distinct CDR3 sequences, around 25% of them singletons. The sample's time point: patch test 3, about 24 weeks after DPC sensitization. This sample's treatment: therapeutic diphenylcyclopropenone sensitization with weekly scalp DPC. The V gene is TRBV18, the J gene TRBJ2-7, with 7 bases fitting TRBD2. This TCR derives from a woman aged 40 to 55 with alopecia areata. Some clones in this sample may be carry-over from other donors' samples. The sample consisted of whole blood, taken in connection with sensitization to the hapten diphenylcyclopropenone (DPC). DNA of the CDR3: TGTGCCAGCTCACCACGGGAGGGCGAGTACGAGCAGTACTTC. This translates into CASSPREGEYEQYF.